The 27 T cell receptor beta chains listed next were all sequenced from one sample in a study of CXCR3-negative and CXCR3-positive naive CD8 T cells. Points from the study as a whole: A higher hydrophobicity marked the TRB CDR3s of CXCR3-positive naive cells versus CXCR3-negative naive cells.

cDNA libraries for TRB were generated by 5' RACE incorporating UMI labels. TCRdb re-analyzed the 5' RACE reads; it lists each CDR3 protein once, without DNA. Its listing shows around 80,000 distinct CDR3 sequences. Their recognized antigens are unknown. Sequenced input: naive CXCR3+ CD8+ T cells from blood. Subset in this sample: CD45RO-CCR7+CD27+CD95- naive CD8+ T cells expressing CXCR3 (TNR3+). All receptors come from a human donor in good health. Some clones in this sample may be carry-over from other donors' samples.

The chain carries TRBV14 and TRBJ2-1. The V gene's germline CDR1 is SGHDN and CDR2 FVKESK. The length of the CDR3 is 14 residues. Here the CDR3 reads CASSPVDSYNEQSF.

The CDR3 loop reads CASSSFTGELFF. V gene TRBV28 combines with J gene TRBJ2-2. The CDR3 is 12 residues long. The germline gives CDR1 MDHEN, CDR2 SYDVKM.

The genes are TRBV2 and TRBJ2-7; no DNA is available, so the TRBD2 call from TCRdb remains unchecked. CDR3 size: 16 residues. Germline CDR1 reads SNHLY; CDR2 reads FYNNEI. The CDR3 region is CASSEAGGQSPYEQYF.

The V and J genes are TRBV11-2 and TRBJ2-2. The V gene's germline CDR1 is SGHAT and CDR2 FQNNGV. The CDR3 loop spans 13 amino acids. This CDR3 is CASSLAVTGELFF.

The CDR3 region is CASSLRGSGEQYF. The V and J genes are TRBV13 and TRBJ2-7; TCRdb's D gene call, TRBD1, goes unchecked for lack of DNA. The germline V gene has CDR1 PRHDT and CDR2 FYEKMQ (reference sequence). The CDR3 runs to 13 residues.

The V and J genes are TRBV6-1 and TRBJ2-3; TCRdb outputs TRBD2, but without DNA this stays unchecked. The CDR3 contains 16 residues. Germline V gene sequence: CDR1 MNHNS, CDR2 SASEGT. This CDR3 reads CASDGELAGITDTQYF.

J is TRBJ1-1 and V is TRBV4-1. In germline, CDR1 is MGHRA, CDR2 YSYEKL. This CDR3 contains 15 residues. The CDR3 loop is CASSPPLRIGTEAFF.

This sequence joins TRBV15 and TRBJ2-1; TCRdb indicates TRBD1, and absent DNA this call remains unverified. The V gene's germline CDR1 is LNHNV and CDR2 YYDKDF (reference sequence). The CDR3 length is 15 residues. This chain's CDR3 is CATSRDRDINNEQFF.

The chain is built from TRBV6-1 and TRBJ1-1; TCRdb selects TRBD1, and the lack of DNA leaves this call unchecked. Per germline, CDR1 MNHNS and CDR2 SASEGT. The CDR3 is 17 residues long. This CDR3 is CASSEGAGDLGGTEAFF.

This chain uses TRBV29-1 with TRBJ1-1; TCRdb lists TRBD1, though no DNA is available to test this call. Germline assignment: CDR1 SQVTM and CDR2 ANQGSEA. CDR3 length: 13 amino acids. CDR3 sequence: CSVDMGAGTEAFF.

The chain is built from TRBV3-1 and TRBJ2-7; no DNA is available, so the TRBD1 call from TCRdb remains unchecked. The CDR3 is made up of 15 amino acids. CDR1 LGHDT and CDR2 YNNKEL come from the germline V gene (reference sequence). This CDR3 reads CASSQTDSPLAEQYF.

The gene calls are TRBV5-5 and TRBJ2-1. From germline, CDR1 is SGHKS and CDR2 YYEKEE (reference sequence). The CDR3 runs to 15 residues. The CDR3 region is CASSGVSSSYNEQFF.

The rearrangement links TRBV12-3 or TRBV12-4 to TRBJ2-3; TCRdb returns TRBD2, unconfirmable since there is no DNA. The CDR3 spans 16 residues. This CDR3 is CASSFASSGGTDTQYF.

The chain couples TRBV28 to TRBJ2-3. The germline gives CDR1 MDHEN, CDR2 SYDVKM. The CDR3 runs 16 residues. The CDR3 is CASSSLYQRGTDTQYF.

The V and J genes are TRBV7-9 and TRBJ1-5. This CDR3 comprises 14 residues. CDR1 is SEHNR and CDR2 is FQNEAQ in the germline V gene (reference sequence). The CDR3 reads CASSEPGLNQPQHF.

This CDR3 reads CASSGLMNTGELFF. The chain joins TRBV12-3 or TRBV12-4 to TRBJ2-2; TCRdb designates TRBD2, a call that cannot be tested without DNA. The CDR3 has 14 amino acids.

The chain combines TRBV5-5 with TRBJ1-1; TCRdb gives TRBD1 as the D gene, but with no DNA this cannot be confirmed. The germline V gene has CDR1 SGHKS and CDR2 YYEKEE (reference sequence). The CDR3 length is 15 residues. The CDR3 here is CASSFVQGTDTEAFF.

The rearrangement links TRBV29-1 to TRBJ2-7; TCRdb picks TRBD1, but there is no DNA to check that call. CDR3 size: 13 residues. The germline V gene encodes CDR1 SQVTM and CDR2 ANQGSEA. CDR3 protein: CSVEYVQGGEQYF.

The V and J genes are TRBV24-1 and TRBJ2-1. The germline CDR1 and CDR2 sequences are KGHDR and SFDVKD. The CDR3 length is 13 residues. CDR3 region: CATGDLAYNEQFF.

The chain employs TRBV4-1 and TRBJ2-1. Looked up from germline, CDR1 is MGHRA and CDR2 is YSYEKL. The CDR3 is made up of 15 amino acids. The CDR3 region is CASSQGGGDYNEQFF.

The chain joins TRBV4-1 to TRBJ2-7. The CDR3 extends over 12 amino acids. Germline loops: CDR1 MGHRA, CDR2 YSYEKL. The CDR3 loop is CASSQPTSEQYF.

This rearrangement joins TRBV6-6 to TRBJ2-2; TCRdb reports TRBD1, a call that lacks DNA to check it against. The CDR3 runs 18 residues. Germline values: CDR1 MNHNY, CDR2 SVGAGI (reference sequence). The CDR3: CASSYHLRDTTNTGELFF.

The chain carries TRBV29-1 and TRBJ2-7; as DNA is missing, the TRBD2 call by TCRdb cannot be tested. Germline CDR1 SQVTM, CDR2 ANQGSEA. The CDR3 runs to 13 residues. The CDR3 loop is CSAASDLSYEQYF.

The genes are TRBV29-1 and TRBJ2-1; no DNA is available, so the TRBD1 call from TCRdb remains unchecked. The CDR3 totals 14 residues. Germline lookup yields CDR1 SQVTM and CDR2 ANQGSEA. The CDR3 sequence: CSVGWDGSYNEQFF.

The CDR3 here is CASSLTSGAKETQYF. The chain combines TRBV7-9 with TRBJ2-5; lacking DNA, the TRBD2 call made by TCRdb goes unchecked. Per germline, CDR1 SEHNR and CDR2 FQNEAQ (reference sequence). The CDR3 sequence is 15 residues long. The whole variable domain, remainder taken from reference TRBV7-9 and TRBJ2-5, is DTGVSQNPRHKITKRGQNVTFRCDPISEHNRLYWYRQTLGQGPEFLTYFQNEAQLEKSRLLSDRFSAERPKGSFSTLEIQRTEQGDSAMYLCASSLTSGAKETQYFGPGTRLLVL.

The chain recombines TRBV28 with TRBJ1-5; TCRdb picks TRBD1, but there is no DNA to check that call. The germline CDR1 and CDR2 sequences are MDHEN and SYDVKM. The CDR3 sequence is 14 residues long. CDR3 protein: CASSLNRSNQPQHF.

The rearrangement uses TRBV7-9 and TRBJ2-7; TCRdb designates TRBD1, a call that cannot be tested without DNA. The CDR3 is 13 amino acids. CDR1 and CDR2 (germline): SEHNR, FQNEAQ (reference sequence). The CDR3 spells CASSGGTSYEQYF.